The rows below give T cell receptor beta chains drawn from one sample of a study of CD8+ T cells in alopecia areata. Clones were sequenced by immunoSEQ multiplex PCR, and TCRdb holds only the in-frame ones, with some missing. The sample contains more than 75,000 clones, about 40% of which appear only once. Sequencing input: CD4+ T cells sorted from blood. Receptors were obtained from a human donor with alopecia areata. Both conserved end residues are part of each CDR3. D genes are given only for firm matches. Some rows mark clone size as missing; the rest say once, few, many or name a class of expanded clone.

j_call,v_call,d_call,clone_size,cdr3_aa,cdr3_nt
TRBJ2-1,TRBV4-1,TRBD2,.,CASSHLAGGYNEQFF,TGCGCCAGCAGCCATTTAGCGGGGGGCTACAATGAGCAGTTCTTC
TRBJ1-2,TRBV29-1,TRBD1,few,CSVGQGNYGYTF,TGCAGCGTTGGACAGGGGAACTATGGCTACACCTTC
TRBJ2-7,TRBV30,.,.,CAWSVIRRGSYEQYF,TGTGCCTGGAGTGTAATTCGAAGGGGGTCCTACGAGCAGTACTTC
TRBJ2-5,TRBV30,.,.,CAWSKPRRGKEETQYF,TGTGCCTGGAGTAAACCGCGTCGCGGCAAGGAAGAGACCCAGTACTTC
TRBJ2-7,TRBV4-1,TRBD2,few,CASSQDGGGYEQYF,TGCGCCAGCAGCCAAGATGGCGGGGGGTACGAGCAGTACTTC
TRBJ2-7,TRBV4-2,TRBD1,.,CASSNPGQGAHEQYF,TGTGCCAGCAGCAACCCGGGACAGGGGGCTCACGAGCAGTACTTC
TRBJ1-2,TRBV14,.,.,CASSQVGTPGANYGYTF,TGTGCCAGCAGCCAAGTGGGGACACCTGGAGCTAACTATGGCTACACCTTC
TRBJ2-2,TRBV30,TRBD2,few,CAWRRTSSTGELFF,TGTGCCTGGAGGCGGACTAGCAGTACCGGGGAGCTGTTTTTT
TRBJ2-2,TRBV7-9,.,few,CASSFGGEAGELFF,TGTGCCAGCAGCTTTGGAGGGGAAGCCGGGGAGCTGTTTTTT
TRBJ2-3,TRBV28,.,few,CASSAPGADTQYF,TGTGCCAGCAGTGCACCAGGAGCAGATACGCAGTATTTT
TRBJ2-5,TRBV4-3,.,.,CASSQQGKETQYF,TGCGCCAGCAGCCAACAGGGGAAAGAGACCCAGTACTTC
TRBJ1-2,TRBV30,.,few,CAWTDGNYGYTF,TGTGCCTGGACGGACGGAAACTATGGCTACACCTTC
TRBJ2-7,TRBV5-4,TRBD1,.,CASSFGTGFYEQYF,TGTGCCAGCAGCTTTGGGACAGGATTCTACGAGCAGTACTTC
TRBJ1-2,TRBV18,.,.,CASSVETLANYGYTF,TGTGCCAGCTCAGTCGAAACGTTGGCTAACTATGGCTACACCTTC
TRBJ2-1,TRBV30,.,.,CAWSVLRQQFF,TGTGCCTGGAGTGTACTCAGACAGCAGTTCTTC
TRBJ2-1,TRBV7-2,TRBD2,few,CASSSSGAGRYNEQFF,TGTGCCAGCAGCTCCTCAGGAGCGGGGAGATACAATGAGCAGTTCTTC
TRBJ1-1,TRBV6-5,.,few,CASSPRRAPNTEAFF,TGTGCCAGCAGCCCCCGCCGGGCTCCGAACACTGAAGCTTTCTTT
TRBJ2-2,TRBV14,TRBD1,.,CASSHRLRQGWDTGELFF,TGTGCCAGCAGCCATCGTCTACGACAGGGGTGGGACACCGGGGAGCTGTTTTTT
TRBJ2-3,TRBV4-1,.,.,CASSQAVAGITDTQYF,TGCGCCAGCAGCCAAGCGGTGGCGGGGATCACAGATACGCAGTATTTT
TRBJ2-4,TRBV14,TRBD1,few,CASSQDLPGQVLRIQYF,TGTGCCAGCAGCCAAGACCTACCGGGACAGGTACTACGCATTCAGTACTTC
TRBJ2-2,TRBV14,TRBD1,.,CASSRQGGTGELFF,TGTGCCAGCAGCCGACAGGGTGGTACCGGGGAGCTGTTTTTT
TRBJ2-3,TRBV4-3,.,few,CASSQELSSTDTQYF,TGCGCCAGCAGCCAAGAACTGTCTAGCACAGATACGCAGTATTTT
TRBJ2-1,TRBV12-5,.,few,CASGFRGTGNNEQFF,TGTGCTAGTGGTTTTCGCGGCACCGGGAACAATGAGCAGTTCTTC
TRBJ2-7,TRBV2,TRBD1,few,CASSRDRGPYEQYF,TGTGCCAGCAGTCGGGACAGGGGCCCCTACGAGCAGTACTTC